This T cell receptor beta chain derives from a study of Graves' ophthalmopathy and Graves' hyperthyroidism. From RNA, the CDR3 regions of TCR beta chains were amplified and sequenced. A first-round RT-PCR used HTBI primers, followed by a second-round multiplex PCR. TCRdb re-analysed the multiplex PCR reads in MiXCR, keeping a single row per CDR3 protein. The profile shows about 1.1 million distinct CDR3 sequences, 35% to 40% of them singletons. Hyperthyroidism patients were newly diagnosed, ill under 2 months, and aged 18 to 65 years. Uncontrolled infections, other autoimmune diseases, pregnancy or lactation barred patients from enrollment. The germline gives CDR1 SGHRS, CDR2 YFSETQ. This CDR3 contains 14 residues. Trimming took 2 bases from V and 9 from J; bases not matched to a gene: 7.

The V call is TRBV5-1, the J call TRBJ1-1; 10 bases are a match to TRBD1. This receptor was identified in an adult man with Graves' hyperthyroidism. Sequencing was done on a sample of peripheral blood or thyroid tissue (not recorded which). The CDR3 region is CASSFPEGQGKAFF. The CDR3, as DNA: TGCGCCAGCAGCTTCCCCGAGGGACAGGGGAAAGCTTTCTTT.